The following is a T cell receptor (beta chain) sequence with its context. V shed 4 bases, J shed 4 bases, and the junction held 7 bases outside the gene matches. The CDR3 loop spans 15 amino acids. The germline V gene encodes CDR1 SGHRS and CDR2 YFSETQ. Original analysis: Reference gene primer amplification gave estimated nucleated cell counts. The method was immunoSEQ multiplex PCR; TCRdb's version includes in-frame clones alone and lacks a portion of them. The V and J calls and clone size come from that table; D and trimming were worked out from the DNA. The sample records 23,000 or so clones, about four fifths being singletons. The data originate from a study of blood T cell repertoires in COVID-19. About the study: COVID-19 samples, acute and convalescent, were from the United States, Italy and Spain. PBMCs, B-cell-depleted T cells, or T cells were the source of the cDNA or gDNA that made up the material.

This receptor was obtained from a man in his forties with acute or convalescent COVID-19. Sequencing was carried out using peripheral blood. This chain links TRBV5-1 with TRBJ1-2; 10 bases agree with TRBD1. The CDR3 spells CASSNRDRGVYGYTF. CDR3 DNA: TGCGCCAGCAGCAACCGGGACAGGGGCGTCTATGGCTACACCTTC.